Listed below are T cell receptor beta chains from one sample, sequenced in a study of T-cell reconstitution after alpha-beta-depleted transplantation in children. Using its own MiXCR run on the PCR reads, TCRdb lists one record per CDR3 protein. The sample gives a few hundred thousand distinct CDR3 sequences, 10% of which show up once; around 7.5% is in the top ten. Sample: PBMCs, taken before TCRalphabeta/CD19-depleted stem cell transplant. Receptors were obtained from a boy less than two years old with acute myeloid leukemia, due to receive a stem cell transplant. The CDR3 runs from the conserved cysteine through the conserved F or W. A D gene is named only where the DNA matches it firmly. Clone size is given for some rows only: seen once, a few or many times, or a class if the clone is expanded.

CSPHEKLFF TGCAGTCCACATGAAAAACTGTTTTTT many - TRBJ1-4 TRBV20-1
CASSPSQGYNEQFF TGTGCCAGCAGCCCCTCACAGGGGTACAATGAGCAGTTCTTC many TRBD1 TRBJ2-1 TRBV11-3
CASRDRLSSYNSPLHF TGTGCCAGCAGGGACAGGTTGAGCTCCTATAATTCACCCCTCCACTTT many TRBD1 TRBJ1-6 TRBV28
CASTVGSTGELFF TGTGCCAGCACCGTTGGATCCACCGGGGAGCTGTTTTTT many - TRBJ2-2 TRBV6-6
CASRDSGTTDTQYF TGCGCCAGCAGGGATAGCGGGACGACAGATACGCAGTATTTT - TRBD2 TRBJ2-3 TRBV10-2
CASSLGIPGANVLTF TGTGCCAGCAGCTTAGGGATACCTGGGGCCAACGTCCTGACTTTC few - TRBJ2-6 TRBV13
CSARDNQETQYF TGCAGTGCTAGAGACAACCAAGAGACCCAGTACTTC many - TRBJ2-5 TRBV20-1
CASSVSGASYNEQFF TGTGCCAGCAGCGTTTCAGGGGCCTCCTACAATGAGCAGTTCTTC few - TRBJ2-1 TRBV9
CASSLGPRGSSYNEQFF TGTGCCAGCAGCTTAGGCCCCAGGGGATCCTCCTACAATGAGCAGTTCTTC - - TRBJ2-1 TRBV7-9
CASILSGDASTDTQYF TGTGCCAGCATCCTATCCGGGGACGCAAGCACAGATACGCAGTATTTT - - TRBJ2-3 TRBV28
CASTVSYDGGQALLFYDYTF TGTGCCAGCACGGTGTCGTACGATGGAGGGCAGGCTCTTCTATTCTATGACTACACCTTC - - TRBJ1-2 TRBV6-2/TRBV6-3
CASSLDGGARGELFF TGTGCCAGCAGCTTAGATGGGGGCGCGAGGGGGGAGCTGTTTTTT - - TRBJ2-2 TRBV11-2
CASSQDSRGYPYEQYF TGCGCCAGCAGCCAAGATTCGCGGGGTTATCCCTACGAGCAGTACTTC many - TRBJ2-7 TRBV4-1
CATSTLQHGTDTQYF TGTGCCACCAGCACCCTCCAGCACGGCACAGATACGCAGTATTTT - - TRBJ2-3 TRBV15
CASSFSGQKNTGELFF TGCGCCAGCAGCTTCTCCGGACAGAAGAACACCGGGGAGCTGTTTTTT many - TRBJ2-2 TRBV5-1
CSARDTGKGNSPLHF TGCAGTGCTAGAGATACAGGAAAGGGGAATTCACCCCTCCACTTT few - TRBJ1-6 TRBV20-1
CASSQFHPGEGTDTQYF TGCGCCAGCAGCCAATTTCATCCGGGAGAAGGCACAGATACGCAGTATTTT - - TRBJ2-3 TRBV4-1
CASSIGGELFF TGTGCCAGCAGCATTGGTGGGGAGCTGTTTTTT few - TRBJ2-2 TRBV7-9
CSVHRGRRDTEAFF TGCAGCGTCCACAGGGGGCGCAGGGACACTGAAGCTTTCTTT many TRBD1 TRBJ1-1 TRBV29-1
CASSQDYVGGPDTGELFF TGTGCCAGCAGCCAAGATTATGTTGGGGGGCCGGACACCGGGGAGCTGTTTTTT many - TRBJ2-2 TRBV14
CASSLELLGLASYEQYF TGTGCCAGCAGCCTCGAATTACTGGGACTAGCGAGCTACGAGCAGTACTTC many TRBD2 TRBJ2-7 TRBV4-2
CASRNRAGTEAFF TGTGCCAGTCGTAACAGGGCTGGCACTGAAGCTTTCTTT - - TRBJ1-1 TRBV7-2
CSVGEWRTRVAFF TGCAGCGTTGGCGAATGGCGGACGCGGGTAGCTTTCTTT few - TRBJ1-1 TRBV29-1
CSAREHRGGYEQYF TGCAGTGCTAGAGAACACAGGGGGGGCTACGAGCAGTACTTC few - TRBJ2-7 TRBV20-1
CASSLGADGELFF TGTGCTAGCAGCTTAGGGGCGGACGGGGAGCTGTTTTTT - - TRBJ2-2 TRBV7-7
CASSPPVGQVYNEQFF TGTGCCAGCTCACCTCCGGTGGGACAGGTCTACAATGAGCAGTTCTTC many TRBD1 TRBJ2-1 TRBV18
CATSDLTDREADTQYF TGTGCCACCAGTGATTTGACGGACAGGGAGGCAGATACGCAGTATTTT many TRBD1 TRBJ2-3 TRBV24-1
CAISEEDLEETQYF TGTGCCATCAGTGAGGAGGACCTCGAAGAGACCCAGTACTTC few - TRBJ2-5 TRBV10-3
CASSLSPSGELFF TGTGCTAGCAGCTTAAGTCCCTCCGGGGAGCTGTTTTTT many - TRBJ2-2 TRBV7-7
CSAYTLARINEQFF TGCAGTGCGTATACACTAGCGAGGATCAATGAGCAGTTCTTC many TRBD2 TRBJ2-1 TRBV20-1
CASSPTRGIYEQYF TGTGCCAGCAGCCCCACTCGAGGGATCTACGAGCAGTACTTC - - TRBJ2-7 TRBV3-1
CASSLDRDNQPQHF TGTGCCAGCAGCTTGGACAGGGACAATCAGCCCCAGCATTTT many TRBD1 TRBJ1-5 TRBV28
CASSRKNCFF - few - TRBJ1-4 TRBV23-1
CASSLSLQEQFF TGCGCCAGCAGCTTGAGTCTCCAGGAGCAGTTCTTC many - TRBJ2-1 TRBV5-1
CASSIVLSDSYNEQFF TGTGCCAGTAGTATAGTACTTAGCGACTCCTACAATGAGCAGTTCTTC many - TRBJ2-1 TRBV19
CSAKDQGAGETQYF TGCAGTGCTAAGGATCAGGGGGCGGGAGAGACCCAGTACTTC few TRBD1 TRBJ2-5 TRBV20-1
CASSFEGLATDTQYF TGTGCCAGCAGCTTTGAGGGACTAGCAACAGATACGCAGTATTTT few TRBD2 TRBJ2-3 TRBV7-3
CASSLGTSGGANQYF TGTGCCAGCAGCTTGGGGACTAGCGGGGGGGCGAACCAGTACTTC few TRBD2 TRBJ2-5 TRBV7-2
CASSLQFLSSYNEQFF TGTGCCAGCAGCCTACAGTTCCTGAGCTCCTACAATGAGCAGTTCTTC many - TRBJ2-1 TRBV7-8
CSVEVREGRYEQYF TGCAGCGTTGAAGTGCGGGAGGGCCGGTACGAGCAGTACTTC few TRBD2 TRBJ2-7 TRBV29-1
CASGITGRRGYTF TGTGCCAGCGGAATAACAGGGAGAAGGGGCTACACCTTC few - TRBJ1-2 TRBV28
CATSDSGHLYEQYF TGTGCCACCAGTGATTCCGGACACCTCTACGAGCAGTACTTC many - TRBJ2-7 TRBV24-1
CSARESWLTYEQYF TGCAGTGCTAGAGAATCTTGGCTAACCTACGAGCAGTACTTC many - TRBJ2-7 TRBV20-1
CAREVDPGKRFANYGYTF TGTGCCAGAGAGGTGGATCCAGGGAAACGGTTCGCGAACTATGGCTACACCTTC many - TRBJ1-2 TRBV11-1
CASSRAGRAYEQYF TGTGCCAGCAGTCGGGCAGGTCGAGCCTACGAGCAGTACTTC - - TRBJ2-7 TRBV25-1
CASKKGGTGELFF TGTGCCAGCAAAAAAGGGGGCACCGGGGAGCTGTTTTTT many - TRBJ2-2 TRBV28
CASSLGQGIYEQYF TGCGCCAGCAGTTTGGGACAGGGGATCTACGAGCAGTACTTC many TRBD1 TRBJ2-7 TRBV5-1
CASSYGGRPYNEQFF TGTGCCAGCAGTTATGGGGGGAGGCCCTACAATGAGCAGTTCTTC many - TRBJ2-1 TRBV6-5
CASSRSANTGELFF TGTGCCAGCAGCCGTAGCGCGAACACCGGGGAGCTGTTTTTT - - TRBJ2-2 TRBV7-2
CASSSTGVNQPQHF TGTGCCAGCAGTTCGACAGGGGTTAATCAGCCCCAGCATTTT many TRBD1 TRBJ1-5 TRBV27
CSARDFWVEGQETQYF TGCAGTGCTAGAGATTTTTGGGTCGAAGGGCAAGAGACCCAGTACTTC few - TRBJ2-5 TRBV20-1
CASTLDSGELFF TGTGCCAGCACCTTAGACTCCGGGGAGCTGTTTTTT many - TRBJ2-2 TRBV7-2